The 14 T cell receptor beta chains in this list originate from one sample, sequenced in a study of blood T cells in healthy people across ages. The use of a sample-barcoded 5' primer and a J-beta primer mix characterized a second PCR of 7 to 11 cycles. TCRdb used MiXCR to reprocess the 5' RACE reads, holding one entry per CDR3 protein. The table shows approximately 2,000,000 distinct CDR3 sequences, with around 40% occurring only once. The specimen sequenced was blood. The source of these receptors is a human donor in good health.

The chain joins TRBV5-6 to TRBJ1-1, with D unresolved. With 10 bases removed from V and 12 bases from J, the gap between germline ends came to 25 bases. The CDR3 is 13 amino acids. Germline V CDR1 and CDR2: SGHDT, YYEEEE. The CDR3 DNA sequence: TGTGCCTCATTTCTCCTTGGGGTACCCTTGACTTTCTTT. Its translation is CASFLLGVPLTFF.

In its sample, this clonotype was seen many times. V usage is TRBV12-3 or TRBV12-4 and J usage is TRBJ1-2; TRBD1 might be the D (5 bases). With 3 bases removed from V and 6 bases from J, the gap between germline ends came to 8 bases. CDR3 length equals 12 residues. The CDR3 is CASSFAGHGYTF. Written as DNA, the CDR3 is TGTGCCAGCAGTTTCGCGGGGCATGGCTACACCTTC.

The chain has TRBV4-3 and TRBJ2-4; no clear D. The DNA end favors TRBJ2-5, so the J call may be wrong. CDR3 length: 14 residues. Germline V gene lookup returns CDR1 LGHNA and CDR2 YSLEER. The CDR3 loop is CASSQDWGWETQYF. In DNA form, the CDR3 reads TGCGCCAGCAGCCAAGATTGGGGATGGGAGACCCAGTACTTC.

In its sample, this clonotype was seen once. V gene TRBV20-1 combines with J gene TRBJ2-1; 8 nucleotides match TRBD1. V was pared by 5 bases and J by 9 bases, with 9 bases of the junction left unmatched. Germline-derived CDR1 and CDR2 are DFQATT and SNEGSKA (reference sequence). The CDR3 spans 13 residues. The CDR3 sequence: CSAGARQGIEQFF. In DNA, the CDR3 is TGCAGTGCTGGAGCCCGACAGGGGATTGAGCAGTTCTTC.

A note on this clonotype: Given a much more abundant clone one base away, this may be a read error. The chain carries TRBV5-4 and TRBJ1-2; 8 nucleotides line up with TRBD1. After removal of 3 bases from V and 6 bases from J, the junction contained 1 base not matched to a gene. The CDR3 is 12 residues long. The V gene's germline CDR1 is SGHNT and CDR2 YYREEE (reference sequence). The CDR3 spells CASSWDRNGYTF. The CDR3 nucleotides are TGTGCCAGCAGCTGGGACAGGAATGGCTACACCTTC.

This rearrangement joins TRBV7-2 to TRBJ2-2; D is perhaps TRBD2 (6 bases). Trimming removed 5 bases at V and 5 bases at J, with 21 bases between. CDR3 length equals 17 residues. The germline V gene encodes CDR1 SGHTA and CDR2 FQGNSA. CDR3: CASSRNGAPAGTGELFF. The CDR3 coding sequence is TGTGCCAGCAGCCGGAATGGAGCGCCTGCGGGAACCGGGGAGCTGTTTTTT.

This clonotype was observed a few times. The gene calls are TRBV20-1 and TRBJ1-4; D is perhaps TRBD1 (6 bases). The CDR3 runs to 13 residues. Germline loops: CDR1 DFQATT, CDR2 SNEGSKA (reference sequence). Trimming shortened V by 0 bases and J by 6 bases, and 8 bases separated the two germline ends. The DNA for the CDR3 is TGCAGTGCTAGAGATAACAGGGATGAAAAACTGTTTTTT. Translation: CSARDNRDEKLFF.

This clonotype was observed a single time. This chain links TRBV7-6 with TRBJ1-1; D gene unclear. The CDR3 consists of 15 residues. The germline CDR1 and CDR2 sequences are SGHVS and FNYEAQ. The V end was cut by 1 base, the J end by 5 bases, with 14 bases between. As DNA, the CDR3 is TGTGCCAGCAGCTTAGGTATCCACGGGCAGACTGAAGCTTTCTTT. Its translation is CASSLGIHGQTEAFF. Based on the CDR3 plus reference TRBV7-6 and TRBJ1-1, the full variable domain is GAGVSQSPRYKVTKRGQDVALRCDPISGHVSLYWYRQALGQGPEFLTYFNYEAQQDKSGLPNDRFSAERPEGSISTLTIQRTEQRDSAMYRCASSLGIHGQTEAFFGQGTRLTVV.

This clonotype was counted ten times or more. The CDR3: CASSSIRNEQFF. The DNA of the CDR3 is TGTGCCAGCAGTTCAATACGCAATGAGCAGTTCTTC. V is TRBV12-3 or TRBV12-4 and J is TRBJ2-1; no clear D gene. This CDR3 is built from 12 residues. Trimming removed 4 bases from V and 6 bases from J, with 7 bases in between.

This clonotype was recorded a few times. The rearrangement links TRBV7-2 to TRBJ1-2, with 7 bases matching TRBD1. The J segment lost 8 bases and the V segment lost 2 bases, leaving 5 bases of the junction unmatched. This CDR3 comprises 13 residues. Germline lookup yields CDR1 SGHTA and CDR2 FQGNSA. The DNA of the CDR3 is TGTGCCAGCAGCTTAATACAGGGGATCGGCTACACCTTC. Translation: CASSLIQGIGYTF.

This clonotype was seen a few times. V gene TRBV20-1 combines with J gene TRBJ2-4; unclear D gene. Germline assignment: CDR1 DFQATT and CDR2 SNEGSKA (reference sequence). The CDR3 runs to 12 residues. Deletions cut 1 base from V and 15 bases from J, with 16 bases between. The CDR3 loop is CSARGTYLYWYF. The CDR3 DNA follows: TGCAGTGCTAGAGGGACCTATCTTTACTGGTACTTC.

The table lists this clonotype with a few counts. The chain joins TRBV28 to TRBJ1-2, with TRBD1 matching 11 bases. The CDR3 has 17 residues. Germline CDR1 and CDR2: MDHEN and SYDVKM. After removal of 4 bases from V and 3 bases from J, the junction contained 10 bases not matched to a gene. The CDR3 protein is CASSSIRSGQGDYGYTF. The CDR3 nucleotides read TGTGCCAGCAGTTCTATCCGATCGGGACAGGGGGACTATGGCTACACCTTC.

This clonotype was observed once. The genes are TRBV20-1 and TRBJ1-5; D gene unclear. Trimming took 6 bases from V and 5 from J, leaving 17 bases between them. The CDR3 runs to 14 residues. From germline, CDR1 is DFQATT and CDR2 SNEGSKA (reference sequence). The CDR3 here is CSARGLNYYQPQHF. The CDR3 DNA follows: TGCAGTGCCCGGGGTCTCAATTACTATCAGCCCCAGCATTTT.

The CDR3 DNA reads TGTGCCAGCAGCCCGACCGGGCTCGCCGGTGCAGCCCAGCATTTT. Its protein product is CASSPTGLAGAAQHF. The chain recombines TRBV9 with TRBJ1-5; D remains unclear. The V end lost 4 bases, the J end lost 11 bases, and 22 bases lay between the germline ends. The CDR3 totals 15 residues. CDR1 and CDR2 (germline): SGDLS, YYNGEE.